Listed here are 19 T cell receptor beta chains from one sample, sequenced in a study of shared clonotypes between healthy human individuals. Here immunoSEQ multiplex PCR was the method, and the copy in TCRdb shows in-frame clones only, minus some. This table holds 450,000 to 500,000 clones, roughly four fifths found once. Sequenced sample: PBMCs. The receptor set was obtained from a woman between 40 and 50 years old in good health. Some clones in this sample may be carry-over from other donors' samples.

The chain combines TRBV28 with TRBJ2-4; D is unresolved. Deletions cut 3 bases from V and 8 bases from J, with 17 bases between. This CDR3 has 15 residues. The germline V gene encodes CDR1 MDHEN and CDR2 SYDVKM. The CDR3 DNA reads TGTGCCAGCAGTTTTGAACAACCATCGGTAGACATTCAGTACTTC. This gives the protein CASSFEQPSVDIQYF.

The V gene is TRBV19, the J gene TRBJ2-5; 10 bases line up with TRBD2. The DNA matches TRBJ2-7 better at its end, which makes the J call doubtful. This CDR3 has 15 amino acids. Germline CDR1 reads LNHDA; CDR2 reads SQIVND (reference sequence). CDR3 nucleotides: TGTGCCAGTAGTATGACTAGCGGGTCCTCCTACGAGCAGTACTTC. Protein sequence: CASSMTSGSSYEQYF.

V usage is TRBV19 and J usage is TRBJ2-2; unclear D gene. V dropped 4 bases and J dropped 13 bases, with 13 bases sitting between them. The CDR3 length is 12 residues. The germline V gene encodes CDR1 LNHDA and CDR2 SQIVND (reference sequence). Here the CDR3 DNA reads TGTGCCAGTAGTACCCTGGGCTATGGGCTGTTTTTT. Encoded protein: CASSTLGYGLFF.

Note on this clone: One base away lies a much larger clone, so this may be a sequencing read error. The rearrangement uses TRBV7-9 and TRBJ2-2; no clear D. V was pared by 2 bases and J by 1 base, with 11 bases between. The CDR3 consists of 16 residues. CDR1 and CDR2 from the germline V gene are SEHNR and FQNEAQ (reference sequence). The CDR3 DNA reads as TGTGCCAGCAGCTTATACGGACCACGGAACACCGGGGAGCTGTTTTTT. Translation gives CASSLYGPRNTGELFF.

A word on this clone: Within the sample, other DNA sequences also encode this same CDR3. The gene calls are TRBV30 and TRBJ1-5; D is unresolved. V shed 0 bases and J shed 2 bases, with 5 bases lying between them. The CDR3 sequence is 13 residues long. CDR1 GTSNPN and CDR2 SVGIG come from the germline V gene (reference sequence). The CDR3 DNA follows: TGTGCCTGGAGTGTAAAAGGCAATCAGCCCCAGCATTTT. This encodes CAWSVKGNQPQHF.

CDR3 in amino acids: CASGSRLAQETQYF. DNA for the CDR3: TGTGCCAGCGGGAGTAGACTAGCCCAAGAGACCCAGTACTTC. The rearrangement uses TRBV21-1 and TRBJ2-5; TRBD2, the table's D call, was not compared with the DNA. TRBV21-1 is recorded as a pseudogene. The CDR3 spans 14 residues.

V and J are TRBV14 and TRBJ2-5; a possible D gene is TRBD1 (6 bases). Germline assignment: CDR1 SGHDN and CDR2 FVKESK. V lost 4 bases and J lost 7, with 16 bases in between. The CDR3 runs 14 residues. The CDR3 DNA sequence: TGTGCCAGCAGCCGCCCACAGGGTGAGGGGACCCAGTACTTC. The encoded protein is CASSRPQGEGTQYF.

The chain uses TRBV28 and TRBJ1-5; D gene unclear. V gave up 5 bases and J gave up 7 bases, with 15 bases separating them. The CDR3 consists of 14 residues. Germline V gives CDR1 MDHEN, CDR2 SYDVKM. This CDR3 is CASSPGIYYQPQHF. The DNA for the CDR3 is TGTGCCAGCAGTCCCGGGATTTATTACCAGCCCCAGCATTTT.

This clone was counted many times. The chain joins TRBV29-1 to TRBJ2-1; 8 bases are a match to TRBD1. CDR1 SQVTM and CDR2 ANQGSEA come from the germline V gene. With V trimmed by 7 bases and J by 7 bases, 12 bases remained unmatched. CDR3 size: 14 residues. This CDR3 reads CSARQGFLWNEQFF. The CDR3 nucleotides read TGCAGCGCCCGACAGGGGTTCTTGTGGAATGAGCAGTTCTTC.

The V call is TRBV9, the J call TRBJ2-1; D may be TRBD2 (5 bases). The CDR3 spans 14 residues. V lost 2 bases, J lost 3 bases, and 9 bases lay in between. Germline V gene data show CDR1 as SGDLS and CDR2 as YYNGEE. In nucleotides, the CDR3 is TGTGCCAGCAGCGTCGGCGGGCTCTACAATGAGCAGTTCTTC. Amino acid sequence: CASSVGGLYNEQFF.

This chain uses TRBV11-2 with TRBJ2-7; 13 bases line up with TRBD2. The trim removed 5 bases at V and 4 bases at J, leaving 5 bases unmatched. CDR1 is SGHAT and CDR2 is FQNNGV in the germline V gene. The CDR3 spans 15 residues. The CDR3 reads CASSQGLAGVYEQYF. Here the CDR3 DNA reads TGTGCCAGCAGCCAAGGACTAGCGGGAGTATACGAGCAGTACTTC.

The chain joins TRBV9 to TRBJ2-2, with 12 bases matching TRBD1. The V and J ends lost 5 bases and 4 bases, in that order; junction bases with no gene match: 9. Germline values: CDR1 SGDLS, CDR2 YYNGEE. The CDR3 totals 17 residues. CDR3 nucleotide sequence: TGTGCCAGCAGTGTTACCGGGACAGGGGGCGTCACCGGGGAGCTGTTTTTT. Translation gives CASSVTGTGGVTGELFF.

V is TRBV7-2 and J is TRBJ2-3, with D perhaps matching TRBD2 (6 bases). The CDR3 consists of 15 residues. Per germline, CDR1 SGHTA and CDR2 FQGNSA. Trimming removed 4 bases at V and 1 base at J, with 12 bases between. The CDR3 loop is CASSSGPSGTDTQYF. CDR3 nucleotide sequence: TGTGCCAGCAGCTCGGGGCCTAGCGGCACAGATACGCAGTATTTT.

CDR3 in DNA: TGTGCCAGCAGTTTATCGAGCGGGCCCAGGGGGCAGTACTTC. This codes for CASSLSSGPRGQYF. The rearrangement uses TRBV28 and TRBJ2-7; D is perhaps TRBD1 or TRBD2 (6 bases each). V lost 1 base, J lost 9 bases, and 16 bases lay in between. Germline-derived CDR1 and CDR2 are MDHEN and SYDVKM. CDR3 size: 14 residues.

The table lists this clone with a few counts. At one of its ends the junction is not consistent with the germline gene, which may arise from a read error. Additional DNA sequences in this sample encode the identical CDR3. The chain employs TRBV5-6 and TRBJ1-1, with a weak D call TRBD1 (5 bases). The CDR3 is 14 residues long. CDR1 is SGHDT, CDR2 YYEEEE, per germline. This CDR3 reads CASSLGGGEIEAFF. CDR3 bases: TGTGCCAGCAGCTTGGGTGGAGGGGAGATTGAAGCTTTCTTC.

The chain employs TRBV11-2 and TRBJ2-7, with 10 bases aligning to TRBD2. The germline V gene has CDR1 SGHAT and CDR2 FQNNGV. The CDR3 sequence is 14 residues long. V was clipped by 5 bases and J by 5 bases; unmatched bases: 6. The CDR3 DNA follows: TGTGCCAGCAGCAAAGCGGGAGGGCCGGACGAGCAGTACTTC. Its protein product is CASSKAGGPDEQYF.

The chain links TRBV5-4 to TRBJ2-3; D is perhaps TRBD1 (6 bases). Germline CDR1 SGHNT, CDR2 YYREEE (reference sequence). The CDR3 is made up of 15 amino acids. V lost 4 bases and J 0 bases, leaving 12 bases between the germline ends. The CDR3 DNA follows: TGTGCCAGCAGCAGGGGGACAACTAGCACAGATACGCAGTATTTT. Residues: CASSRGTTSTDTQYF.

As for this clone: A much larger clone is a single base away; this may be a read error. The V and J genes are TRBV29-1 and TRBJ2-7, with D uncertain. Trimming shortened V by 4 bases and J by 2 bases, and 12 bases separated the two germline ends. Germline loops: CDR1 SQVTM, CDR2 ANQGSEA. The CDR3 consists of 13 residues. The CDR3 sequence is CSVGKGGTYEQYF. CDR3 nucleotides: TGCAGCGTTGGGAAGGGTGGAACCTACGAGCAGTACTTC.

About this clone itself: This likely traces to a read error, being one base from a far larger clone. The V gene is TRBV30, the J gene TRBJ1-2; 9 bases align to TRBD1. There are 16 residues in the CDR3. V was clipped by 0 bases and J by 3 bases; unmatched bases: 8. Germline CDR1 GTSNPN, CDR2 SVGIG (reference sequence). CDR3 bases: TGTGCCTGGAGTGTCAACCCACAGGGGGCTCACTATGGCTACACCTTC. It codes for CAWSVNPQGAHYGYTF.